The following is a T cell receptor (beta chain) sequence with its context. Germline is not matched at one junction end, which may reflect a read error. The CDR3 runs 16 residues. Germline lookup yields CDR1 MNHNS and CDR2 SASEGT. Using immunoSEQ multiplex PCR, the repertoire was profiled, and TCRdb retains in-frame clones only, with some absent. The repertoire holds some 95,000 clones, with over 60% as singletons. The entry originates in a study of blood T cell repertoires in COVID-19. The source material was peripheral blood. The source is a man aged 50-59 years who had recovered from COVID-19. The chain has TRBV6-1 and TRBJ2-7; 10 bases agree with TRBD1. The CDR3 sequence is CANSEQVTGGGYEQYF. CDR3 sequence (DNA): TGTGCCAACAGTGAACAGGTGACAGGGGGCGGCTACGAGCAGTACTTC.